These 21 T cell receptor beta chains were sequenced from one sample in a study of control samples from healthy donors and cancer patients. Sequencing used immunoSEQ multiplex PCR; TCRdb keeps in-frame clones, though not all of them. The repertoire holds 150,000 or so clones, about 93% seen once, with roughly 4.3% in the top ten. Sequenced input: blood. Receptor source: an older woman in good health.

The genes are TRBV3-1 (or the pseudogene TRBV3-2) and TRBJ1-4; possibly TRBD1 for D (5 bases). Germline V gene lookup returns CDR1 LGHDT and CDR2 YNNKEL (reference sequence). This CDR3 is 15 amino acids long. Trimming removed 1 base at V and 8 bases at J, with 14 bases between. The CDR3 sequence: CASSQGGPGREKLFF. CDR3 nucleotides: TGTGCCAGCAGCCAAGGGGGTCCAGGGAGGGAAAAACTGTTTTTT.

This clone was counted a single time. The chain uses TRBV6-6 and TRBJ2-5, with 8 bases fitting TRBD1. CDR1 is MNHNY and CDR2 is SVGAGI in the germline V gene (reference sequence). The CDR3 runs to 16 residues. With 0 bases clipped from V and 7 bases from J, the junction kept 10 bases outside the gene matches. CDR3 sequence: CASSYSVGTGVGTQYF. The CDR3 nucleotides are TGTGCCAGCAGTTACTCGGTCGGGACAGGAGTGGGGACCCAGTACTTC.

This chain links TRBV5-1 with TRBJ1-6; TRBD1 is a possible D gene (5 bases). This CDR3 is 15 amino acids long. V was trimmed by 0 bases and J by 6 bases, leaving 10 bases between them. Germline lookup yields CDR1 SGHRS and CDR2 YFSETQ. The CDR3 here is CASSLVAGPNSPLHF. DNA of the CDR3: TGCGCCAGCAGCTTGGTCGCAGGGCCTAATTCACCCCTCCACTTT.

The chain employs TRBV30 and TRBJ1-2, with D unclear. Trimming took 3 bases from V and 8 from J, leaving 10 bases between them. This CDR3 has 11 residues. Germline V gene sequence: CDR1 GTSNPN, CDR2 SVGIG (reference sequence). CDR3 in DNA: TGTGCCTGGAGCGGAGAAGGCGGCTACACCTTC. Its protein product is CAWSGEGGYTF.

The rearrangement links TRBV6-4 to TRBJ1-1; D gene ambiguous. V was shortened by 5 bases and J by 11 bases, with 15 bases between the two germline ends. CDR1 is MRHNA, CDR2 SNTAGT, per germline. The CDR3 loop spans 12 amino acids. CDR3 sequence reads: CASSSAAGIAFF. The CDR3 bases are TGTGCCAGCAGTTCGGCCGCGGGAATCGCTTTCTTT.

This clone appeared once. V usage is TRBV10-1 and J usage is TRBJ2-7; 14 bases match TRBD2. Germline V gene data show CDR1 as WNHNN and CDR2 as SYGVQD (reference sequence). This CDR3 region has 17 residues. The V gene end was trimmed by 2 bases and the J gene end by 6 bases; junction bases not matched to a gene: 9. The CDR3 here is CASSESGLAGGGREQYF. The DNA of the CDR3 is TGCGCCAGCAGTGAGAGTGGACTAGCGGGGGGCGGCCGCGAGCAGTACTTC.

This sequence joins TRBV30 and TRBJ2-5; D is ambiguous. This CDR3 spans 13 amino acids. V was shortened by 0 bases and J by 5 bases, with 10 bases between the two germline ends. The germline V gene encodes CDR1 GTSNPN and CDR2 SVGIG (reference sequence). For the CDR3, the DNA is TGTGCCTGGAGTGTACAGCTGGGGGAGACCCAGTACTTC. Its protein product is CAWSVQLGETQYF. The full variable domain, with the rest looked up from reference TRBV30 and TRBJ2-5, is SQTIHQWPATLVQPVGSPLSLECTVEGTSNPNLYWYRQAAGRGLQLLFYSVGIGQISSEVPQNLSASRPQDRQFILSSKKLLLSDSGFYLCAWSVQLGETQYFGPGTRLLVL.

J is TRBJ1-2 and V is TRBV3-1 (or the pseudogene TRBV3-2); D is possibly TRBD1 (5 bases). V was cut by 2 bases and J by 6 bases, with 13 bases left in between. CDR3 length: 14 amino acids. Germline V gene sequence: CDR1 LGHDT, CDR2 YNNKEL (reference sequence). In nucleotides, the CDR3 is TGTGCCAGCAGCCAACTTGGTGGCAGGGATGGCTACACCTTC. Translated: CASSQLGGRDGYTF.

V and J are TRBV9 and TRBJ2-5, with 8 bases that match TRBD2. The CDR3 sequence is 18 residues long. Germline trimming cut 3 bases from V and 5 bases from J; bases unmatched to any gene: 18. Germline-derived CDR1 and CDR2 are SGDLS and YYNGEE. The DNA of the CDR3 is TGTGCCAGCAGCGCCATCCCAGGGGCGGGGGGCAAACGGGAGACCCAGTACTTC. It yields the protein CASSAIPGAGGKRETQYF.

The chain joins TRBV4-3 to TRBJ1-5; a possible D gene is TRBD1 (5 bases). Germline V CDR1 and CDR2: LGHNA, YSLEER. The CDR3 has 15 residues. The ends were cut back, 1 base at V and 11 bases at J, with 18 bases in the middle. The CDR3 is CASSQALEGGAAQHF. The CDR3 region has the DNA TGCGCCAGCAGCCAAGCCTTGGAGGGTGGGGCAGCCCAGCATTTT.

This clone has only one observation. The rearrangement joins TRBV11-3 to TRBJ2-2; D unresolved. Germline loops: CDR1 SGHNT, CDR2 YENEEA. This CDR3 spans 15 amino acids. V dropped 0 bases and J dropped 6 bases, with 11 bases sitting between them. Here the CDR3 DNA reads TGTGCCAGCAGCTTAGATCTAGTGACCGCCGGGGAGCTGTTTTTT. Protein product: CASSLDLVTAGELFF. Full variable domain (rest looked up from reference TRBV11-3 and TRBJ2-2): EAGVVQSPRYKIIEKKQPVAFWCNPISGHNTLYWYLQNLGQGPELLIRYENEEAVDDSQLPKDRFSAERLKGVDSTLKIQPAELGDSAVYLCASSLDLVTAGELFFGEGSRLTVL.

The V call is TRBV7-8, the J call TRBJ2-7; maybe TRBD1 (5 bases). The CDR3 is made up of 14 amino acids. Germline V gene lookup returns CDR1 SGHVS and CDR2 FQNEAQ. The germline V and J ends were trimmed by 3 bases and 2 bases, with 11 bases remaining between them. The CDR3 region has the DNA TGTGCCAGCAGCTTTCCCGACAGTACCTACGAGCAGTACTTC. This gives the protein CASSFPDSTYEQYF.

This chain uses TRBV25-1 with TRBJ1-6; D possibly corresponds to TRBD1 (5 bases). Trimming stripped 2 bases from V and 6 bases from J, with 8 bases between. CDR1 is MGHDK, CDR2 SYGVNS, per germline. The CDR3 extends over 14 amino acids. CDR3 sequence reads: CASSEGGGNSPLHF. The CDR3 region has the DNA TGTGCCAGCAGTGAAGGGGGGGGTAATTCACCCCTCCACTTT.

This sequence joins TRBV9 and TRBJ2-7, with 7 bases identical to TRBD1. Looked up from germline, CDR1 is SGDLS and CDR2 is YYNGEE. This CDR3 has 14 amino acids. The ends lost 0 bases at V and 0 bases at J; junction bases unmatched: 0. CDR3 region: CASSVDRGSYEQYF. The CDR3 DNA follows: TGTGCCAGCAGCGTAGACAGGGGCTCCTACGAGCAGTACTTC.

This chain connects TRBV6-2 or TRBV6-3 to TRBJ2-3; D is undetermined. Trimming took 2 bases from V and 6 from J, leaving 3 bases between them. This CDR3 has 11 amino acids. Per germline, CDR1 MNHEY and CDR2 SVGEGT. The CDR3 sequence: CASSYSDTQYF. CDR3 coding DNA: TGTGCCAGCAGTTACAGCGATACGCAGTATTTT.

This sequence joins TRBV13 and TRBJ1-1; the D is unclear. The V gene lost 4 bases and the J gene lost 9 bases, with 15 bases spanning the gap. Germline CDR1 PRHDT, CDR2 FYEKMQ (reference sequence). This CDR3 spans 13 amino acids. CDR3 sequence: CASSSETSLKAFF. CDR3 bases: TGTGCCAGCAGCTCAGAAACGAGTCTAAAAGCTTTCTTT.

V gene TRBV6-5 combines with J gene TRBJ1-6; weak D call: TRBD1 (6 bases). The length of the CDR3 is 15 residues. CDR1 is MNHEY, CDR2 SVGAGI, per germline. V was pared by 0 bases and J by 13 bases, with 16 bases between. CDR3 sequence: CASSYSQQGIWPLHF. The DNA of the CDR3 is TGTGCCAGCAGTTACTCCCAACAGGGAATATGGCCCCTCCACTTT.

The V and J genes are TRBV18 and TRBJ1-5; possibly TRBD1 for D (6 bases). The length of the CDR3 is 16 residues. V was cut by 4 bases and J by 2 bases, with 15 bases left in between. The germline gives CDR1 KGHSH, CDR2 LQKENI. The CDR3 DNA is TGTGCCAGCTCACTTAGGGGAGGGGGAGGCAATCAGCCCCAGCATTTT. Protein product: CASSLRGGGGNQPQHF.

The count of this clone is one. The gene calls are TRBV29-1 and TRBJ1-1; 9 nucleotides match TRBD1. Losses at the gene ends were 7 bases for V and 0 bases for J; bases not matched to a gene: 9. The CDR3 contains 15 residues. Per germline, CDR1 SQVTM and CDR2 ANQGSEA. CDR3 nucleotides: TGCAGCGCTGGCTACAGGGGGCCTATGAACACTGAAGCTTTCTTT. Its protein product is CSAGYRGPMNTEAFF.

This sequence joins TRBV21-1 and TRBJ2-1; the tabulated D call, TRBD1, remains unverified against the DNA. TRBV21-1 has pseudogene status. The length of the CDR3 is 15 residues. The CDR3 spells CASSAETGARDEQFF. The CDR3 nucleotides read TGTGCCAGCAGCGCGGAGACAGGGGCTAGGGATGAGCAGTTCTTC.

This chain uses TRBV7-2 with TRBJ1-2, with D possibly matching TRBD1 (6 bases). V lost 1 base and J lost 3, with 9 bases in between. Looked up from germline, CDR1 is SGHTA and CDR2 is FQGNSA. The length of the CDR3 is 14 residues. CDR3 loop: CASSLDWTDYGYTF. Written as DNA, the CDR3 is TGTGCCAGCAGCTTAGATTGGACAGACTATGGCTACACCTTC. The full variable domain, rest sourced from reference TRBV7-2 and TRBJ1-2, is GAGVSQSPSNKVTEKGKDVELRCDPISGHTALYWYRQSLGQGLEFLIYFQGNSAPDKSGLPSDRFSAERTGGSVSTLTIQRTQQEDSAVYLCASSLDWTDYGYTFGSGTRLTVV.